The next 31 T cell receptor beta chains were all read from a single sample in a study of CD4+ T cells in melanoma. Produced via immunoSEQ multiplex PCR; TCRdb's table is partial and in-frame only. The profile covers about 110,000 clones, with roughly 90% appearing a single time and around 3.3% taken by the ten largest. Source material: peripheral blood. These receptors came from a human donor with melanoma.

The gene calls are TRBV18 and TRBJ2-7, with a tentative D call TRBD2 (5 bases). V was shortened by 7 bases and J by 7 bases, with 17 bases between the two germline ends. There are 13 residues in the CDR3. From germline, CDR1 is KGHSH and CDR2 LQKENI. The CDR3 nucleotides are TGTGCCAGCTTAGAACGCGTCTCGGGGGAGCAGTACTTC. Its protein is CASLERVSGEQYF.

This chain connects TRBV19 to TRBJ1-4; D not resolved. Trimming left V 7 bases short and J 4 bases short, with 13 bases between. CDR1 is LNHDA, CDR2 SQIVND, per germline (reference sequence). CDR3 size: 14 residues. CDR3 loop: CASTAGSYNEKLFF. The CDR3 region has the DNA TGTGCCAGTACCGCCGGGAGCTATAATGAAAAACTGTTTTTT.

This chain joins TRBV18 and TRBJ1-2; 7 positions match TRBD1. The CDR3 is made up of 16 amino acids. The germline CDR1 and CDR2 sequences are KGHSH and LQKENI. The V and J ends lost 3 bases and 2 bases, in that order; junction bases with no gene match: 9. This CDR3 is CASSPETGTLNYGYTF. DNA of the CDR3: TGTGCCAGCTCACCGGAGACAGGGACTCTAAACTATGGCTACACCTTC.

This chain links TRBV7-3 with TRBJ1-2; 8 bases are shared with TRBD1. With V trimmed by 4 bases and J by 4 bases, 8 bases remained unmatched. Germline CDR1 is SGHTA and CDR2 is FQGTGA. This CDR3 comprises 15 residues. CDR3 nucleotides: TGTGCCAGCAGCTCCACAGGGGGTAAAGGCTATGGCTACACCTTC. This sequence encodes CASSSTGGKGYGYTF.

The rearrangement uses TRBV9 and TRBJ1-6; D is unresolved. Per the germline V gene, CDR1 is SGDLS and CDR2 is YYNGEE. The V and J ends lost 7 bases and 7 bases respectively, with 15 bases between them. There are 14 residues in the CDR3. The CDR3 loop reads CASARENLNSPLHF. In DNA, the CDR3 is TGTGCCAGCGCGAGAGAAAACTTAAATTCACCCCTCCACTTT.

This chain joins TRBV19 and TRBJ2-1; 7 bases agree with TRBD2. This CDR3 has 14 residues. Per germline, CDR1 LNHDA and CDR2 SQIVND (reference sequence). Losses at the gene ends were 5 bases for V and 8 bases for J; bases not matched to a gene: 9. Written as DNA, the CDR3 is TGTGCCAGTAGTGTAGGACTAGTCGGCGATGAGCAGTTCTTC. It is translated as CASSVGLVGDEQFF.

This clone was picked up a small number of times. This chain uses TRBV7-8 with TRBJ2-1; TRBD1 matches 9 bases. J gave up 5 bases and V 5 bases, and 7 bases lay outside the gene matches. The CDR3 is 15 residues long. Germline CDR1 is SGHVS and CDR2 is FQNEAQ. This chain's CDR3 is CASSPWDRENNEQFF. The CDR3 nucleotides read TGTGCCAGCAGCCCCTGGGACAGGGAAAACAATGAGCAGTTCTTC.

The J gene is TRBJ1-6, the V gene TRBV6-5; D is uncertain. CDR3 length: 15 amino acids. CDR1 and CDR2 (germline): MNHEY, SVGAGI. V gave up 4 bases and J gave up 7 bases, with 14 bases separating them. CDR3 nucleotides: TGTGCCAGCAGTTTCCTACCCGGCTTGAATTCACCCCTCCACTTT. Its protein product is CASSFLPGLNSPLHF.

The rearrangement uses TRBV5-4 and TRBJ2-2; D is unresolved. The V gene lost 2 bases and the J gene lost 3 bases, with 14 bases spanning the gap. This CDR3 comprises 16 residues. Germline V gene sequence: CDR1 SGHNT, CDR2 YYREEE (reference sequence). CDR3 DNA: TGTGCCAGCAGCTTTGGCCCAAATCAGGACACCGGGGAGCTGTTTTTT. This translates into CASSFGPNQDTGELFF.

The J gene is TRBJ1-2, the V gene TRBV29-1; the D gene is possibly TRBD1 (5 bases). V dropped 7 bases and J dropped 5 bases, with 11 bases sitting between them. Germline V gene sequence: CDR1 SQVTM, CDR2 ANQGSEA. The CDR3 runs to 11 residues. In DNA form, the CDR3 reads TGCAGCGGAAGAGGGGATTATGGCTACACCTTC. Translating it yields CSGRGDYGYTF.

The rearrangement uses TRBV28 and TRBJ2-3; 7 bases are shared with TRBD2. The V gene end was trimmed by 6 bases and the J gene end by 0 bases; junction bases not matched to a gene: 0. The CDR3 length is 13 residues. The germline CDR1 and CDR2 sequences are MDHEN and SYDVKM. CDR3 bases: TGTGCCAGCAGGGGGGGGAGCACAGATACGCAGTATTTT. Residues: CASRGGSTDTQYF. The full variable domain, its missing parts supplied by reference TRBV28 and TRBJ2-3, is DVKVTQSSRYLVKRTGEKVFLECVQDMDHENMFWYRQDPGLGLRLIYFSYDVKMKEKGDIPEGYSVSREKKERFSLILESASTNQTSMYLCASRGGSTDTQYFGPGTRLTVL.

The chain uses TRBV4-2 and TRBJ2-1; no definite D call. This CDR3 region has 15 residues. The V end lost 5 bases, the J end lost 5 bases, and 16 bases lay between the germline ends. The germline gives CDR1 LGHNA, CDR2 YNFKEQ. CDR3 residues: CASSSILGDHNEQFF. CDR3 DNA: TGTGCCAGCAGCTCCATCCTTGGGGATCACAATGAGCAGTTCTTC.

This chain connects TRBV5-1 to TRBJ1-4; 7 positions match TRBD1. V was pared by 6 bases and J by 7 bases, with 6 bases of the junction left unmatched. CDR1 and CDR2 from the germline V gene are SGHRS and YFSETQ. The CDR3 totals 13 residues. The CDR3 spells CASKLGGAEKLFF. The CDR3 DNA follows: TGCGCCAGCAAGTTAGGGGGCGCTGAAAAACTGTTTTTT.

As concerns this clone: The conserved closing phenylalanine or tryptophan is absent in this CDR3, likely reflecting a read error. The DNA is left out, because the CDR3 cannot be placed on it with certainty; the CDR3 is given as TCRdb lists it. J is TRBJ2-3 and V is TRBV5-1. The CDR3 is 9 residues long, ends included. Germline lookup yields CDR1 SGHRS and CDR2 YFSETQ. The CDR3 loop is CASSLELWD.

This chain connects TRBV4-2 to TRBJ2-5; TRBD2 agrees at 8 bases. The junction had 4 bases not matched to a gene; V was cut back by 0 bases and J by 1 base. The CDR3 length is 16 residues. The germline gives CDR1 LGHNA, CDR2 YNFKEQ. Written as DNA, the CDR3 is TGTGCCAGCAGCCAAGACCCAGCGGGAGTCCAAGAGACCCAGTACTTC. It specifies CASSQDPAGVQETQYF.

This clone occurred a few times. The sample carries other DNA sequences with the same CDR3. Here the CDR3 DNA reads TGTGCCAGCAGTGGCCTGGGGGGAAATCAGCCCCAGCATTTT. It yields the protein CASSGLGGNQPQHF. This chain uses TRBV27 with TRBJ1-5, with D possibly being TRBD1 (5 bases). Germline CDR1 MNHEY, CDR2 SMNVEV (reference sequence). The V and J ends lost 5 bases and 4 bases respectively, with 12 bases between them. The CDR3 extends over 14 amino acids.

J is TRBJ1-6 and V is TRBV5-6; 9 bases are shared with TRBD1. J was trimmed by 7 bases and V by 0 bases; bases with no gene match: 2. Germline CDR1 SGHDT, CDR2 YYEEEE. The CDR3 contains 15 residues. The CDR3 sequence is CASSLAGTGNSPLHF. The CDR3 DNA reads as TGTGCCAGCAGCTTGGCGGGGACAGGGAATTCACCCCTCCACTTT.

This chain uses TRBV7-8 with TRBJ2-7; 7 positions match TRBD2. The germline V gene has CDR1 SGHVS and CDR2 FQNEAQ. The junction had 6 bases not matched to a gene; V was cut back by 4 bases and J by 0 bases. There are 15 residues in the CDR3. The CDR3: CASSSYTSASYEQYF. CDR3 DNA: TGTGCCAGCAGCTCCTATACTAGCGCCTCCTACGAGCAGTACTTC. The full variable domain, completed using reference TRBV7-8 and TRBJ2-7, is GAGVSQSPRYKVAKRGQDVALRCDPISGHVSLFWYQQALGQGPEFLTYFQNEAQLDKSGLPSDRFFAERPEGSVSTLKIQRTQQEDSAVYLCASSSYTSASYEQYFGPGTRLTVT.

Regarding this clone: The limits of the CDR3 on the DNA are not certain, so only TCRdb's listed CDR3 is given. This chain uses TRBV11-2 with TRBJ2-7; TRBD1 reflects the table's D call only, with no check against the DNA. In germline, CDR1 is SGHAT, CDR2 FQNNGV. The CDR3 sequence runs 18 residues, both termini included. CDR3 sequence: CASSLGWGAGTGIETQDF.

This chain links TRBV7-8 with TRBJ1-2, with 9 nucleotides matching TRBD1. Germline V gene sequence: CDR1 SGHVS, CDR2 FQNEAQ. The CDR3 sequence is 16 residues long. With V trimmed by 2 bases and J by 3 bases, 7 bases remained unmatched. CDR3 coding DNA: TGTGCCAGCAGCTTACTCTTTGGGACAGGGTACTATGGCTACACCTTC. It codes for CASSLLFGTGYYGYTF.

This chain uses TRBV4-1 with TRBJ2-4, with D tentatively TRBD2 (6 bases). Trimming shortened V by 1 base and J by 6 bases, and 19 bases separated the two germline ends. Germline CDR1 is MGHRA and CDR2 is YSYEKL. This CDR3 is built from 17 residues. The CDR3 sequence is CASSQGSIRGLLNIQYF. CDR3 sequence (DNA): TGCGCCAGCAGCCAAGGGTCTATTAGGGGACTCCTAAACATTCAGTACTTC.

This sequence joins TRBV5-1 and TRBJ2-3; 9 bases are shared with TRBD2. CDR3 length: 15 residues. With 0 bases clipped from V and 6 bases from J, the junction kept 5 bases outside the gene matches. The V gene's germline CDR1 is SGHRS and CDR2 YFSETQ. CDR3 amino acids: CASSLASGAGDTQYF. The CDR3 DNA follows: TGCGCCAGCAGCTTGGCTAGCGGGGCCGGGGATACGCAGTATTTT.

The chain uses TRBV6-5 and TRBJ2-7; tentative D call: TRBD2 (5 bases). Germline CDR1 reads MNHEY; CDR2 reads SVGAGI. V lost 6 bases to trimming and J lost 6 bases, with 18 bases between them. The CDR3 totals 14 residues. This CDR3 is CASSPDLGGLEQYF. The CDR3 bases are TGTGCCAGCAGCCCTGACCTCGGCGGGCTCGAGCAGTACTTC.

This clone was seen a single time. This chain links TRBV7-2 with TRBJ2-5; D perhaps matches TRBD2 (6 bases). Trimming took off 1 base at V and 2 bases at J, with 14 bases between the two ends. Germline loops: CDR1 SGHTA, CDR2 FQGNSA. CDR3 length equals 16 residues. The CDR3 sequence: CASSLVWAAGQETQYF. CDR3 bases: TGTGCCAGCAGCTTAGTGTGGGCAGCGGGTCAAGAGACCCAGTACTTC.

The V call is TRBV28, the J call TRBJ2-7; D may be TRBD1 (5 bases). This CDR3 has 14 amino acids. Looked up from germline, CDR1 is MDHEN and CDR2 is SYDVKM. V lost 10 bases and J 2 bases, leaving 18 bases between the germline ends. The CDR3 nucleotides read TGTGCCACCCAGGGTAGGGTGATTACCTACGAGCAGTACTTC. Translated: CATQGRVITYEQYF.

This clone was picked up a small number of times. V usage is TRBV4-3 and J usage is TRBJ1-5, with D unresolved. V lost 0 bases, J lost 5 bases, and 11 bases lay in between. Germline-derived CDR1 and CDR2 are LGHNA and YSLEER. The CDR3 covers 15 residues. The CDR3 coding sequence is TGCGCCAGCAGCCAAGAATTGTCGACCGATCAGCCCCAGCATTTT. It codes for CASSQELSTDQPQHF.

V is TRBV11-2 and J is TRBJ2-1, with D perhaps TRBD2 (6 bases). The V end lost 0 bases, the J end lost 10 bases, and 16 bases lay between the germline ends. This CDR3 region has 15 residues. Germline-derived CDR1 and CDR2 are SGHAT and FQNNGV. The CDR3 DNA reads TGTGCCAGCAGCTTAGATCGGGTGGGCGGGACCGAGCAGTTCTTC. This codes for CASSLDRVGGTEQFF. Filled out from reference TRBV11-2 and TRBJ2-1, the complete variable domain reads EAGVAQSPRYKIIEKRQSVAFWCNPISGHATLYWYQQILGQGPKLLIQFQNNGVVDDSQLPKDRFSAERLKGVDSTLKIQPAKLEDSAVYLCASSLDRVGGTEQFFGPGTRLTVL.

This chain uses TRBV28 with TRBJ1-4; D is perhaps TRBD1 (6 bases). CDR3 length: 15 amino acids. V was clipped by 6 bases and J by 8 bases, with 19 bases between them. Germline loops: CDR1 MDHEN, CDR2 SYDVKM. CDR3 in DNA: TGTGCCAGCAGCCCTCCTCGGCAGGGGTACGAAAAACTGTTTTTT. Translated, it gives CASSPPRQGYEKLFF.

J is TRBJ2-5 and V is TRBV4-1; D remains ambiguous. V shed 0 bases and J shed 9 bases, with 8 bases lying between them. CDR3 length equals 12 residues. Germline CDR1 MGHRA, CDR2 YSYEKL. The CDR3 bases are TGCGCCAGCAGCCAAGATAAAACCCCCCAGTACTTC. The encoded protein is CASSQDKTPQYF.

The chain employs TRBV2 and TRBJ2-2; 8 nucleotides line up with TRBD2. The junction had 11 bases not matched to a gene; V was cut back by 6 bases and J by 5 bases. CDR1 and CDR2 (germline): SNHLY, FYNNEI. This CDR3 has 16 residues. For the CDR3, the DNA is TGTGCCAGCAGAGGACCGGGACTAGGGATAACCGGGGAGCTGTTTTTT. Protein product: CASRGPGLGITGELFF.

This clone was detected a few times. V gene TRBV4-1 combines with J gene TRBJ2-4; 13 nucleotides align to TRBD2. Germline CDR1 is MGHRA and CDR2 is YSYEKL. The CDR3 runs 17 residues. The ends lost 4 bases at V and 6 bases at J; junction bases unmatched: 9. CDR3 residues: CASSRLLAGGEGNIQYF. The CDR3 DNA reads as TGCGCCAGCAGCCGGCTACTAGCGGGGGGGGAAGGAAACATTCAGTACTTC.